Shown below are 30 T cell receptor beta chains from a single sample sequenced in a study of technical replicates of blood from several donors (TCRdb year 2017). Receptor amplification or capture employed the immunoSEQ multiplex PCR assay. TCRdb limited this immuneACCESS table to in-frame rearrangements with V and J called. A share of clones is missing; checked studies link under half to unresolved V genes, and the rest is unexplained. Recorded for this sample are tens of thousands of clones; approximately 86% of them occurred a single time. The top ten hold roughly 4.8% of the sample. The sample comprised PBMCs. The receptor set was obtained from a human donor in good health. Some clones in this sample may be carry-over from other donors' samples.

The gene calls are TRBV13 and TRBJ1-1; 9 nucleotides agree with TRBD1. V dropped 4 bases and J dropped 5; count of bases not matched to a gene: 5. CDR3 length: 14 amino acids. CDR1 is PRHDT and CDR2 is FYEKMQ in the germline V gene (reference sequence). The CDR3 nucleotides are TGTGCCAGCAGCTCACCTGACAGGGGGACTGAAGCTTTCTTT. Its protein is CASSSPDRGTEAFF. Full variable domain (missing parts from reference TRBV13 and TRBJ1-1): AAGVIQSPRHLIKEKRETATLKCYPIPRHDTVYWYQQGPGQDPQFLISFYEKMQSDKGSIPDRFSAQQFSDYHSELNMSSLELGDSALYFCASSSPDRGTEAFFGQGTRLTVV.

The chain links TRBV7-2 to TRBJ1-2; D possibly corresponds to TRBD1 (5 bases). The CDR3 spans 18 residues. Trimming removed 3 bases from V and 1 base from J, with 21 bases in between. Per germline, CDR1 SGHTA and CDR2 FQGNSA. The chain's CDR3 is CASSFYLLTGEINYGYTF. The CDR3 coding sequence is TGTGCCAGCAGCTTCTACTTGCTAACAGGAGAAATTAACTATGGCTACACCTTC.

The chain uses TRBV18 and TRBJ2-1, with 9 bases aligning to TRBD1. The CDR3 is 15 amino acids. The V gene's germline CDR1 is KGHSH and CDR2 LQKENI. V lost 1 base and J lost 12; bases outside the gene matches: 10. In nucleotides, the CDR3 is TGTGCCAGCTCACCACTCGATAATGCGGGACAGGGGCAGTTCTTC. This gives the protein CASSPLDNAGQGQFF. The whole variable domain, filled in from reference TRBV18 and TRBJ2-1, reads NAGVMQNPRHLVRRRGQEARLRCSPMKGHSHVYWYRQLPEEGLKFMVYLQKENIIDESGMPKERFSAEFPKEGPSILRIQQVVRGDSAAYFCASSPLDNAGQGQFFGPGTRLTVL.

This chain connects TRBV5-5 to TRBJ1-5; D possibly corresponds to TRBD1 (6 bases). Deletions cut 4 bases from V and 2 bases from J, with 22 bases between. Germline V CDR1 and CDR2: SGHKS, YYEKEE (reference sequence). The CDR3 is made up of 18 amino acids. CDR3 amino acids: CASSPSGGGYTRNQPQHF. CDR3 coding DNA: TGTGCCAGCAGCCCCTCCGGGGGGGGCTACACACGCAATCAGCCCCAGCATTTT.

The genes are TRBV9 and TRBJ2-5; TRBD1 agrees at 7 bases. Germline CDR1 is SGDLS and CDR2 is YYNGEE. Germline trimming cut 3 bases from V and 0 bases from J; bases unmatched to any gene: 5. The CDR3 loop spans 15 amino acids. CDR3 sequence (DNA): TGTGCCAGCAGCGGGGGGACAGTGGACCAAGAGACCCAGTACTTC. This codes for CASSGGTVDQETQYF. Supplemented by reference TRBV9 and TRBJ2-5, the full variable domain reads DSGVTQTPKHLITATGQRVTLRCSPRSGDLSVYWYQQSLDQGLQFLIQYYNGEERAKGNILERFSAQQFPDLHSELNLSSLELGDSALYFCASSGGTVDQETQYFGPGTRLLVL.

The rearrangement uses TRBV4-3 and TRBJ2-3; 11 positions match TRBD2. This CDR3 has 16 residues. The germline V gene encodes CDR1 LGHNA and CDR2 YSLEER. With 4 bases clipped from V and 5 bases from J, the junction kept 8 bases outside the gene matches. CDR3 DNA sequence: TGCGCCAGCAGCCCCCATAGCGGGAGGGAGGGAGATACGCAGTATTTT. This encodes CASSPHSGREGDTQYF.

The chain uses TRBV28 and TRBJ2-7; possible D gene TRBD1, 6 bases. Deletions cut 2 bases from V and 5 bases from J, with 13 bases between. CDR1 and CDR2 from the germline V gene are MDHEN and SYDVKM. The length of the CDR3 is 14 residues. CDR3 region: CASSLQGGINEQYF. As DNA, the CDR3 is TGTGCCAGCAGTTTACAAGGGGGTATCAACGAGCAGTACTTC.

This clone rates as medium-sized (0.01 to 0.1%). This chain joins TRBV7-3 and TRBJ1-2; 7 bases agree with TRBD1. Germline V gives CDR1 SGHTA, CDR2 FQGTGA. Trimming cost V 4 bases and J 5 bases; bases outside gene matches: 7. CDR3 length equals 14 residues. In nucleotides, the CDR3 is TGTGCCAGCAGCTCGACAGGGTCCCCGTATGGCTACACCTTC. Translation: CASSSTGSPYGYTF.

The V gene is TRBV9, the J gene TRBJ2-7, with TRBD2 matching 9 bases. V shed 0 bases, J shed 3 bases, and the junction held 7 bases outside the gene matches. From germline, CDR1 is SGDLS and CDR2 YYNGEE. The CDR3 sequence is 16 residues long. For the CDR3, the DNA is TGTGCCAGCAGCGTAGGACTAGCGGCAATCTACTACGAGCAGTACTTC. This translates into CASSVGLAAIYYEQYF.

The V and J genes are TRBV5-6 and TRBJ1-5; weak D call: TRBD1 (5 bases). Per germline, CDR1 SGHDT and CDR2 YYEEEE. With 0 bases removed from V and 6 bases from J, the gap between germline ends came to 10 bases. The CDR3 runs 14 residues. The CDR3 region is CASSLEGARQPQHF. The CDR3 region has the DNA TGTGCCAGCAGCTTGGAAGGGGCCCGTCAGCCCCAGCATTTT.

This chain connects TRBV27 to TRBJ2-1, with TRBD2 matching 11 bases. V trimming: 2 bases; J trimming: 4 bases; junction bases outside the gene matches: 7. The CDR3 loop spans 17 amino acids. The V gene's germline CDR1 is MNHEY and CDR2 SMNVEV (reference sequence). Here the CDR3 DNA reads TGTGCCAGCAGTTTAGAGGGGGGGACTAGCGGATACAATGAGCAGTTCTTC. This gives the protein CASSLEGGTSGYNEQFF.

The rearrangement uses TRBV10-3 and TRBJ2-3; 11 bases are shared with TRBD1. The J segment lost 3 bases and the V segment lost 6 bases, leaving 5 bases of the junction unmatched. Germline CDR1 is ENHRY and CDR2 is SYGVKD. CDR3 size: 15 residues. CDR3 amino acids: CAIRTGTGGTDTQYF. The CDR3 DNA is TGTGCCATCAGAACCGGGACAGGGGGAACAGATACGCAGTATTTT.

The chain combines TRBV6-1 with TRBJ1-2, with D possibly TRBD1 on 6 matching bases. The germline gives CDR1 MNHNS, CDR2 SASEGT. There are 14 residues in the CDR3. The V end was cut by 7 bases, the J end by 4 bases, with 16 bases between. CDR3 region: CASILGTSLYGYTF. In DNA form, the CDR3 reads TGTGCCAGCATCTTAGGGACATCGCTCTATGGCTACACCTTC.

Only a few counts were recorded for this clone. This chain links TRBV6-5 with TRBJ1-1; 8 nucleotides align to TRBD1. The CDR3 contains 15 residues. The germline gives CDR1 MNHEY, CDR2 SVGAGI. V shed 5 bases, J shed 4 bases, and the junction held 9 bases outside the gene matches. The CDR3 DNA sequence: TGTGCCAGCAGTCCACCCCGACAGGGGACCACTGAAGCTTTCTTT. Its protein is CASSPPRQGTTEAFF.

The gene calls are TRBV9 and TRBJ2-7; TRBD1 matches at 7 bases. CDR3 length equals 14 residues. Trimming took 4 bases from V and 5 from J; bases not matched to a gene: 9. Germline-derived CDR1 and CDR2 are SGDLS and YYNGEE. The CDR3 protein is CASSSGQALDEQYF. The CDR3 DNA follows: TGTGCCAGCAGCTCCGGACAGGCCCTTGACGAGCAGTACTTC.

The V gene is TRBV6-5, the J gene TRBJ2-2; D is undetermined. The CDR3 is 16 amino acids. V was shortened by 0 bases and J by 1 base, with 9 bases between the two germline ends. CDR1 and CDR2 (germline): MNHEY, SVGAGI. Here the CDR3 reads CASSYSRWKNTGELFF. CDR3 nucleotide sequence: TGTGCCAGCAGTTACTCGAGGTGGAAGAACACCGGGGAGCTGTTTTTT.

The chain joins TRBV5-1 to TRBJ1-1; maybe TRBD1 (5 bases). This CDR3 region has 17 residues. Germline values: CDR1 SGHRS, CDR2 YFSETQ. V was pared by 2 bases and J by 4 bases, with 21 bases between. The DNA of the CDR3 is TGCGCCAGCAGCTTAGTCTCACAGGTGGGAGGTAGCACTGAAGCTTTCTTT. The encoded protein is CASSLVSQVGGSTEAFF.

V gene TRBV9 combines with J gene TRBJ2-1; the match to TRBD2 covers 11 bases. This CDR3 region has 16 residues. Germline CDR1 and CDR2: SGDLS and YYNGEE. V was pared by 4 bases and J by 2 bases, with 5 bases of the junction left unmatched. The CDR3 DNA sequence: TGTGCCAGCAGCTACGGGACTAGCGGAGCCTACAATGAGCAGTTCTTC. Its protein is CASSYGTSGAYNEQFF.

The chain carries TRBV7-9 and TRBJ1-1; D is perhaps TRBD1 (6 bases). Germline loops: CDR1 SEHNR, CDR2 FQNEAQ (reference sequence). Trimming took 4 bases from V and 1 from J, leaving 19 bases between them. The CDR3 has 17 amino acids. CDR3: CASSSMGAWRSNTEAFF. The CDR3 bases are TGTGCCAGCAGCTCCATGGGGGCGTGGAGGTCGAACACTGAAGCTTTCTTT.

This clone was picked up a small number of times. The gene calls are TRBV4-1 and TRBJ2-3; the D gene is possibly TRBD2 (6 bases). The V end lost 1 base, the J end lost 6 bases, and 8 bases lay between the germline ends. Germline CDR1 MGHRA, CDR2 YSYEKL. The CDR3 length is 13 residues. The CDR3 coding sequence is TGCGCCAGCAGCCAAGTCGCGGGGGATACGCAGTATTTT. Translation gives CASSQVAGDTQYF.

This sequence joins TRBV7-9 and TRBJ1-1; D gene ambiguous. V dropped 2 bases and J dropped 3 bases, with 7 bases sitting between them. CDR3 length: 13 residues. Germline CDR1 SEHNR, CDR2 FQNEAQ (reference sequence). CDR3 in amino acids: CASSLSRDTEAFF. The DNA of the CDR3 is TGTGCCAGCAGCTTATCCCGGGACACTGAAGCTTTCTTT.

This clone has a handful of counts. The chain recombines TRBV29-1 with TRBJ2-6; D is possibly TRBD1 (6 bases). The CDR3 length is 15 residues. Germline V CDR1 and CDR2: SQVTM, ANQGSEA. CDR3 DNA: TGCAAAGGAAGGGGGTTACGCTCTGGGGCCAACGTCCTGACTTTC. Residues: CKGRGLRSGANVLTF.

The chain is built from TRBV7-6 and TRBJ1-3; D gene unclear. Trimming stripped 0 bases from V and 0 bases from J, with 6 bases between. The length of the CDR3 is 15 residues. Germline CDR1 reads SGHVS; CDR2 reads FNYEAQ. CDR3 coding DNA: TGTGCCAGCAGCTTAGCGGGCTTCTCTGGAAACACCATATATTTT. This sequence encodes CASSLAGFSGNTIYF. The complete variable domain, with remaining parts taken from reference TRBV7-6 and TRBJ1-3, reads GAGVSQSPRYKVTKRGQDVALRCDPISGHVSLYWYRQALGQGPEFLTYFNYEAQQDKSGLPNDRFSAERPEGSISTLTIQRTEQRDSAMYRCASSLAGFSGNTIYFGEGSWLTVV.

This clone was observed a handful of times. V is TRBV15 and J is TRBJ2-3; possibly TRBD1 for D (6 bases). Trimming shortened V by 0 bases and J by 0 bases, and 13 bases separated the two germline ends. This CDR3 region has 17 residues. Germline V gives CDR1 LNHNV, CDR2 YYDKDF (reference sequence). CDR3 region: CATSRDRVGASTDTQYF. CDR3 coding DNA: TGTGCCACCAGCAGAGATCGGGTGGGGGCCAGCACAGATACGCAGTATTTT.

V is TRBV9 and J is TRBJ2-7, with 13 bases that match TRBD2. Germline V lookup: CDR1 SGDLS, CDR2 YYNGEE. The length of the CDR3 is 16 residues. The ends lost 5 bases at V and 1 base at J; junction bases unmatched: 6. As DNA, the CDR3 is TGTGCCAGCAGAAGAGGACTAGCGGGGGTGTCCTACGAGCAGTACTTC. This translates into CASRRGLAGVSYEQYF. Together with reference TRBV9 and TRBJ2-7, the CDR3 gives the full variable domain: DSGVTQTPKHLITATGQRVTLRCSPRSGDLSVYWYQQSLDQGLQFLIQYYNGEERAKGNILERFSAQQFPDLHSELNLSSLELGDSALYFCASRRGLAGVSYEQYFGPGTRLTVT.

The rearrangement joins TRBV11-2 to TRBJ2-1, with D perhaps matching TRBD2 (5 bases). Per the germline V gene, CDR1 is SGHAT and CDR2 is FQNNGV. The germline V and J ends were trimmed by 5 bases and 10 bases, with 27 bases remaining between them. This CDR3 region has 17 residues. CDR3 coding DNA: TGTGCCAGCAGCGGCGGAGGAAACTTCCTATTTTTAGGCGAGCAGTTCTTC. Translated: CASSGGGNFLFLGEQFF.

This rearrangement joins TRBV5-4 to TRBJ2-2, with 10 nucleotides matching TRBD2. The CDR3 is made up of 17 amino acids. The germline CDR1 and CDR2 sequences are SGHNT and YYREEE (reference sequence). Germline trimming cut 3 bases from V and 1 base from J; bases unmatched to any gene: 6. This CDR3 reads CASSSALAGQNTGELFF. As DNA, the CDR3 is TGTGCCAGCAGCTCGGCACTAGCGGGGCAGAACACCGGGGAGCTGTTTTTT.

The chain carries TRBV4-3 and TRBJ1-2, with a possible D match to TRBD1 (5 bases). The CDR3 length is 17 residues. V lost 4 bases and J lost 1, with 19 bases in between. Per the germline V gene, CDR1 is LGHNA and CDR2 is YSLEER. The CDR3 loop is CASSRNTGGWGNYGYTF. CDR3 DNA sequence: TGCGCCAGCAGCCGAAATACGGGGGGGTGGGGTAACTATGGCTACACCTTC.

The chain links TRBV11-2 to TRBJ2-1; 9 bases line up with TRBD2. The germline gives CDR1 SGHAT, CDR2 FQNNGV. The trim removed 0 bases at V and 8 bases at J, leaving 5 bases unmatched. The CDR3 sequence is 15 residues long. CDR3 in DNA: TGTGCCAGCAGCTTAGATGCGGGGGGGGGTTATGAGCAGTTCTTC. Amino acid sequence: CASSLDAGGGYEQFF.

This chain joins TRBV18 and TRBJ2-1; 11 positions match TRBD2. CDR3 length: 16 residues. The V gene's germline CDR1 is KGHSH and CDR2 LQKENI. The trim removed 3 bases at V and 12 bases at J, leaving 13 bases unmatched. This chain's CDR3 is CASSPRELAGAPGQFF. CDR3 DNA: TGTGCCAGCTCACCCCGCGAACTAGCGGGAGCCCCTGGGCAGTTCTTC.